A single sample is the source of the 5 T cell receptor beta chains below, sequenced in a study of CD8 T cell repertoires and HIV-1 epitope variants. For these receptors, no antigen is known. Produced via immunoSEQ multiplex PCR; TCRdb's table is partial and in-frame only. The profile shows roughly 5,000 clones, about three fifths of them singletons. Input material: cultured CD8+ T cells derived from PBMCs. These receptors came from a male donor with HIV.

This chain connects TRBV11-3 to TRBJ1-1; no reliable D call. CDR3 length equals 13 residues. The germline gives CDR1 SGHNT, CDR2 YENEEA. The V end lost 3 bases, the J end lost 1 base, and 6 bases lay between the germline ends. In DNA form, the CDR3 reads TGTGCCAGCAGCTTCGCCGGGAACACTGAAGCTTTCTTT. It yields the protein CASSFAGNTEAFF.

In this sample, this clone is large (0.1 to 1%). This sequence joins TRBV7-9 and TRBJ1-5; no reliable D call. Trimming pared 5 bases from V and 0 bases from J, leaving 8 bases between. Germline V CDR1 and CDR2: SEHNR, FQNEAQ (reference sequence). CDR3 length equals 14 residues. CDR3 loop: CASSPSYSNQPQHF. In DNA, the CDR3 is TGTGCCAGCAGCCCGAGCTATAGCAATCAGCCCCAGCATTTT.

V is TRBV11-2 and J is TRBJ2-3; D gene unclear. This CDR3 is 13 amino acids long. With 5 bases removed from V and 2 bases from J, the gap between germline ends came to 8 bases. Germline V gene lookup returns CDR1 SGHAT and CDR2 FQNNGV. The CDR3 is CASSPGNTDTQYF. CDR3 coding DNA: TGTGCCAGCAGCCCCGGAAACACAGATACGCAGTATTTT.

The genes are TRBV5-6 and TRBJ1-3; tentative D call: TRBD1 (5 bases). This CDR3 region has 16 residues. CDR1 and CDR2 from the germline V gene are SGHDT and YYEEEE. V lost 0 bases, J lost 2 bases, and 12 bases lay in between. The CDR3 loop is CASSLGAGATGNTIYF. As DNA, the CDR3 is TGTGCCAGCAGCTTGGGAGCCGGGGCAACTGGAAACACCATATATTTT.

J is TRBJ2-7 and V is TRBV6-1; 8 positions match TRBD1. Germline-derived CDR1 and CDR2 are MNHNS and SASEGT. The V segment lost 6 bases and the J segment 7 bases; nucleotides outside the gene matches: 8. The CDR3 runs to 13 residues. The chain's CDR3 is CASRDREPLEQYF. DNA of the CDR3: TGTGCCAGCAGGGACAGGGAGCCCTTAGAGCAGTACTTC.